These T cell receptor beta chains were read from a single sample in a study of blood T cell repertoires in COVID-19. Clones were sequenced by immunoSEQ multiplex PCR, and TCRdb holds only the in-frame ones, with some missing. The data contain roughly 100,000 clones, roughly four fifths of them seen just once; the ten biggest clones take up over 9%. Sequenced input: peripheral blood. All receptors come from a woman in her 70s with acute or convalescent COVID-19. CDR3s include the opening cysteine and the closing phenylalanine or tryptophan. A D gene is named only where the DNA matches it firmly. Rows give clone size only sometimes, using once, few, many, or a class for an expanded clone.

CDR3aa: CSASLAGGYNEQFF
CDR3nt: TGCAGTGCTAGTCTAGCGGGGGGGTACAATGAGCAGTTCTTC
v_gene: TRBV20-1
j_gene: TRBJ2-1
abundance: .
d_gene: TRBD2
len: 14

CDR3aa: CASSVWLAGDNEQFF
CDR3nt: TGTGCCAGCAGCGTATGGCTAGCGGGAGACAATGAGCAGTTCTTC
v_gene: TRBV9
j_gene: TRBJ2-1
abundance: .
d_gene: TRBD2
len: 15

CDR3aa: CASSEAGTGGYGYTF
CDR3nt: TGTGCCAGCAGTGAAGCGGGGACAGGGGGCTATGGCTACACCTTC
v_gene: TRBV6-1
j_gene: TRBJ1-2
abundance: few
d_gene: TRBD1
len: 15

CDR3aa: CASSYGQGLGNSPLHF
CDR3nt: TGTGCCAGCAGTTACGGACAGGGACTGGGTAATTCACCCCTCCACTTT
v_gene: TRBV6-5
j_gene: TRBJ1-6
abundance: few
d_gene: TRBD1
len: 16

CDR3aa: CASSPGQGFNTEAFF
CDR3nt: TGCGCCAGCAGCCCGGGACAGGGGTTTAACACTGAAGCTTTCTTT
v_gene: TRBV5-1
j_gene: TRBJ1-1
abundance: .
d_gene: TRBD1
len: 15

CDR3aa: CASSSWTSGGSYF
CDR3nt: TGTGCCAGCAGCTCCTGGACTAGCGGAGGATCGTACTTC
v_gene: TRBV7-2
j_gene: TRBJ2-7
abundance: few
d_gene: TRBD2
len: 13

CDR3aa: CASTPGIGANVLTF
CDR3nt: TGTGCCAGCACTCCAGGTATCGGGGCCAACGTCCTGACTTTC
v_gene: TRBV27
j_gene: TRBJ2-6
abundance: .
d_gene: .
len: 14

CDR3aa: CASSLGLAGYGDEQFF
CDR3nt: TGCGCCAGCAGCCTAGGACTAGCGGGATACGGTGATGAGCAGTTCTTC
v_gene: TRBV5-1
j_gene: TRBJ2-1
abundance: .
d_gene: TRBD2
len: 16

CDR3aa: CASSPTGTQEAFF
CDR3nt: TGTGCCAGCAGTCCGACCGGGACACAAGAAGCTTTCTTT
v_gene: TRBV6-5
j_gene: TRBJ1-1
abundance: .
d_gene: .
len: 13

CDR3aa: CASSPRGPGVNNEQFF
CDR3nt: TGTGCCAGCAGCCCCAGAGGTCCGGGAGTAAACAATGAGCAGTTCTTC
v_gene: TRBV7-2
j_gene: TRBJ2-1
abundance: .
d_gene: .
len: 16

CDR3aa: CASRETPYNEQFF
CDR3nt: TGTGCCAGCAGAGAGACTCCCTACAATGAGCAGTTCTTC
v_gene: TRBV2
j_gene: TRBJ2-1
abundance: .
d_gene: .
len: 13

CDR3aa: CASSRLAGNSGANVLTF
CDR3nt: TGTGCCAGCAGTAGACTAGCGGGGAACTCTGGGGCCAACGTCCTGACTTTC
v_gene: TRBV27
j_gene: TRBJ2-6
abundance: few
d_gene: TRBD2
len: 17

CDR3aa: CASSQDRGINQPQHF
CDR3nt: TGTGCCAGCAGCCAGGACAGGGGGATCAATCAGCCCCAGCATTTT
v_gene: TRBV4-2
j_gene: TRBJ1-5
abundance: .
d_gene: TRBD1
len: 15

CDR3aa: CASIRPGDNYGYTF
CDR3nt: TGTGCCAGCATTCGGCCAGGGGATAACTATGGCTACACCTTC
v_gene: TRBV28
j_gene: TRBJ1-2
abundance: .
d_gene: .
len: 14

CDR3aa: CAWSVGPNQPQHF
CDR3nt: TGTGCCTGGAGTGTTGGGCCCAATCAGCCCCAGCATTTT
v_gene: TRBV30
j_gene: TRBJ1-5
abundance: .
d_gene: .
len: 13

CDR3aa: CASSVAGNEQFF
CDR3nt: TGTGCCAGCAGCGTAGCGGGCAATGAGCAGTTCTTC
v_gene: TRBV9
j_gene: TRBJ2-1
abundance: .
d_gene: .
len: 12

CDR3aa: CASSSFGDAGNTIYF
CDR3nt: TGTGCCAGTAGTTCCTTCGGGGATGCTGGAAACACCATATATTTT
v_gene: TRBV19
j_gene: TRBJ1-3
abundance: .
d_gene: .
len: 15

CDR3aa: CASSPVAGGGADTQYF
CDR3nt: TGTGCCAGCAGCCCCGTAGCGGGGGGAGGGGCAGATACGCAGTATTTT
v_gene: TRBV9
j_gene: TRBJ2-3
abundance: .
d_gene: TRBD2
len: 16

CDR3aa: CAIRSLTGVNGTDTQYF
CDR3nt: TGTGCCATCAGATCCTTGACAGGGGTCAACGGGACGGATACGCAGTATTTT
v_gene: TRBV10-3
j_gene: TRBJ2-3
abundance: .
d_gene: TRBD1
len: 17

CDR3aa: CASSVSGTGNNEQFF
CDR3nt: TGTGCCAGCAGCGTCTCCGGGACAGGGAACAATGAGCAGTTCTTC
v_gene: TRBV9
j_gene: TRBJ2-1
abundance: .
d_gene: TRBD1
len: 15

CDR3aa: CASSPDRGFTDTQYF
CDR3nt: TGTGCCAGCAGCCCAGACAGGGGTTTCACAGATACGCAGTATTTT
v_gene: TRBV7-2
j_gene: TRBJ2-3
abundance: .
d_gene: TRBD1
len: 15

CDR3aa: CASSPRDSSYEQYF
CDR3nt: TGTGCCAGCAGCCCCCGGGACTCCTCCTACGAGCAGTACTTC
v_gene: TRBV3-1/TRBV3-2
j_gene: TRBJ2-7
abundance: .
d_gene: .
len: 14

CDR3aa: CASSLPGGNYGYTF
CDR3nt: TGTGCCAGTAGCCTACCGGGGGGGAACTATGGCTACACCTTC
v_gene: TRBV19
j_gene: TRBJ1-2
abundance: .
d_gene: .
len: 14

CDR3aa: CASSLVGGRTDTQYF
CDR3nt: TGTGCCAGCAGCTTAGTTGGCGGCCGCACAGATACGCAGTATTTT
v_gene: TRBV11-3
j_gene: TRBJ2-3
abundance: .
d_gene: .
len: 15

CDR3aa: CASSKTGLSNQPQHF
CDR3nt: TGTGCCAGCAGTAAGACAGGGCTCAGCAATCAGCCCCAGCATTTT
v_gene: TRBV6-1
j_gene: TRBJ1-5
abundance: .
d_gene: TRBD1
len: 15

CDR3aa: CASSRTGGGNEKLFF
CDR3nt: TGTGCCAGCAGCCGGACAGGGGGCGGCAATGAAAAACTGTTTTTT
v_gene: TRBV6-2/TRBV6-3
j_gene: TRBJ1-4
abundance: .
d_gene: TRBD1
len: 15

CDR3aa: CAISERTTHYLNYGYTF
CDR3nt: TGTGCCATCAGTGAGAGGACAACACACTACCTCAACTATGGCTACACCTTC
v_gene: TRBV10-3
j_gene: TRBJ1-2
abundance: .
d_gene: .
len: 17

CDR3aa: CASSQASLSTSPEQYF
CDR3nt: TGTGCCAGCAGCCAGGCGTCCCTATCTACTAGTCCCGAGCAGTACTTC
v_gene: TRBV14
j_gene: TRBJ2-7
abundance: .
d_gene: .
len: 16

CDR3aa: CASSPRGTYEKLFF
CDR3nt: TGTGCCAGCAGCCCCCGGGGGACGTACGAAAAACTGTTTTTT
v_gene: TRBV9
j_gene: TRBJ1-4
abundance: .
d_gene: .
len: 14

CDR3aa: CASSLAPGQPYEQYF
CDR3nt: TGTGCCAGCAGCTTAGCGCCGGGACAGCCCTACGAGCAGTACTTC
v_gene: TRBV7-2
j_gene: TRBJ2-7
abundance: .
d_gene: TRBD1
len: 15

CDR3aa: CASSPPLGQGEEQYF
CDR3nt: TGTGCCAGCAGCCCTCCCCTAGGACAGGGAGAAGAGCAGTACTTC
v_gene: TRBV14
j_gene: TRBJ2-7
abundance: .
d_gene: TRBD1
len: 15

CDR3aa: CASSLGLASYNEQFF
CDR3nt: TGCGCCAGCAGCTTGGGACTAGCGTCGTACAATGAGCAGTTCTTC
v_gene: TRBV5-1
j_gene: TRBJ2-1
abundance: .
d_gene: TRBD2
len: 15

CDR3aa: CASSPLVPETQYF
CDR3nt: TGTGCCAGCAGTCCCCTAGTCCCGGAGACCCAGTACTTC
v_gene: TRBV12-3/TRBV12-4
j_gene: TRBJ2-5
abundance: many
d_gene: .
len: 13

CDR3aa: CASNPVRQYTEAFF
CDR3nt: TGTGCCAGCAACCCAGTCCGACAGTACACTGAAGCTTTCTTT
v_gene: TRBV2
j_gene: TRBJ1-1
abundance: few
d_gene: .
len: 14